Here is one TCR beta chain with its context. This clone was detected only a few times. Which antigen it targets is not known. Base qualities are missing; no much larger clone stands one base away. The data derive from a study of cytomegalovirus exposure and HLA in healthy donors (dated by TCRdb to between 2016 and 2019). In the study overall: An earlier analysis of around 600 of the donors reported about 250 Gb of sequence data and roughly 110 million unique TCR beta sequences from 150 million to 200 million T cells. An early release covering roughly 600 HLA-typed donors comprised 300 to 350 gigabases of sequencing data and roughly 85 million unique TCR sequences. The genetic ancestry cluster associated with self-reported Caucasian donors included around 76% of the 398 genotyped donors. The study was designed to test whether signatures of past pathogen exposure could be identified by cataloging public T cell receptors. The study used immunosequencing to profile the T cell repertoires of more than 650 subjects and linked those repertoires to cytomegalovirus serostatus. Along with the approximately 700-subject first cohort, a separate validation cohort of 120 different subjects was used. High-throughput TCR immunosequencing, statistical association of individual TCRs with disease status, and machine learning were combined to predict cytomegalovirus infection status. To study patterns of TCR occurrence, a later analysis re-analyzed previously published TCR beta repertoires from 600 to 750 donors and added high-resolution HLA genotyping. In the later analysis, no new phenotypic data were used to find candidate immune exposures; instead, reliance was placed on TCR beta sequences and their occurrence across donors. In an earlier analysis of 587 of the donors, high-throughput TCR beta sequencing was used to judge whether each TCR beta V gene segment behaved as functional or pseudogenic. Donor age, sex, ethnicity and CMV serostatus were compiled together with the repertoire data. In a later genetic analysis, genome-wide SNP genotypes for about 65% of the roughly 700 donors were used, and that subset was treated as a discovery cohort. All discovery cohort repertoires had been generated using a single sequencing platform. HLA typing covered class I and class II loci at four-digit resolution. The number of typed donors differed by locus: about 620-640 for A, B, C, DRB1 and DQB1; approximately 520 for DQA1; around 580 for DPA1; and some 470 for DPB1. Roughly 5 DR-DQ haplotypes were treated as single units for association and clustering because of strong linkage in the cohort. Among some 400 genotyped donors of the cohort, an average of around 250,000 unique TCR beta nucleotide sequences was sequenced per donor, of which about 19% were non-productive.

There are 14 amino acids in the CDR3, from cysteine to phenylalanine inclusive. Of the read, only the CDR3 DNA is kept; its 42 bases are in frame from base 1. V loses 5 bases at its end and J loses 7 bases; junction bases beyond the gene matches: 6. In the germline V gene (reference sequence), CDR1 corresponds to SEHNR and CDR2 to FQNEAQ. The method was the immunoSEQ multiplex PCR assay. The multiplex PCR relied on a mix of 60 forward primers for TCR Vbeta segments and 13 reverse primers for TCR Jbeta segments. Amplification of the CDR3 region of rearranged TCR beta genes was performed with a multiplex PCR assay on genomic DNA. The amplified TCR beta libraries were sequenced on the Illumina HiSeq System as 87-base-pair reads. Turning to the authors' computational methods: A later analysis counted some 80 million unique TCR beta chains across the roughly 700 repertoires, and around 9.9 million of these chains were shared by at least two donors. Raw reads were error-corrected and collapsed into unique sequences by a nearest-neighbor algorithm in which closely related sequences were merged to remove PCR and sequencing errors. To assign V, D and J gene segments, CDR3 sequences were aligned to IMGT reference sequences. For a sequence to be retained, a match of at least six nucleotides to both a V gene segment and a J gene segment was required. Rearrangements were classified as productive when the CDR3 lacked stop codons and remained in frame with V and J, and all other rearrangements were classified as non-productive. Following IMGT convention, CDR3 was defined as the stretch from the second conserved V-encoded cysteine up to the conserved J-encoded phenylalanine. The earlier analysis of approximately 590 of the donors excluded any sequence lacking an unambiguous match to a single V gene segment. An earlier analysis of about 600 of the donors called V segments functional above 56.7% productive rearrangements and segregating when the between-donor standard deviation exceeded 5%. A statistical classification framework was developed to diagnose cytomegalovirus status using the catalog of TCR beta chain sequences. A later analysis assigned V and J genes by comparing TCR nucleotide sequences with IMGT/GENE-DB human TR gene sequences. In a later analysis, CDR3 sequences and most-parsimonious VDJ recombination scenarios were assigned using the TCRdist pipeline. In a later analysis, each TCR beta chain was defined by its CDR3 amino acid sequence together with its V-gene family, and reads without a unique V-gene family were excluded. As a way to deal with suspected cross-contamination and a sequencing artifact, a later analysis dropped 500 to 700 nucleotide sequences that were highly shared and had low generation probability. A later analysis calculated a clonal expansion index for each public chain from normalized within-repertoire ranks of inferred template counts. In a later analysis, generation probabilities were computed using a VDJ recombination model fitted to out-of-frame rearrangements, and the results were checked against IGoR. A later analysis scored TCR-TCR, TCR-HLA and TCR-CMV co-occurrence with hypergeometric tests, applying a repertoire-size bias correction to TCR pairs. In a later analysis, false discovery rates were estimated by permuting HLA or CMV assignments 20 times. A later analysis grouped co-occurring TCRs with DBSCAN, adding TCRdist sequence similarity when clustering within HLA-allele-positive subsets. Co-occurrence clustering excluded repertoires with fewer than 30,000 or more than 120,000 public chains, plus five with anomalous nucleotide sharing. TCRdb retrieved this table from immuneACCESS and kept in-frame rearrangements only. Not all clones are present; in checked studies, unresolved V genes account for under half, and no reason is known for the remainder. For V, J and clone size, that table is used; D and trimming come from the DNA. The sample table shows about 110,000 clones, and roughly 76% are seen once. The top ten clones comprise 7% to 9% of the sample.

On the study overall, not on this receptor specifically: In an earlier analysis of 587 of the donors, most TCR beta V segments appeared in productive rearrangements about 90% or about 30% of the time, broadly matching IMGT annotations. Correlated functional status among segregating V segments might be attributable to linkage disequilibrium, but an unknown experimental factor could not be ruled out. A further reported finding was that TCR beta sequences accurately predicted the HLA-A and HLA-B alleles for most subjects in the first cohort. Roughly uniform sequencing depth across donors was assumed in presence/absence analyses, although this assumption may not hold. Only TCR beta chains were sequenced in this cohort, and the absence of alpha or paired-chain data limited detectable features. The 87-base-pair reads could not distinguish some IMGT-functional V segments, including TRBV6-2 and TRBV6-3, so those segments were excluded. The study listed 150 to 200 TCR beta chains as associated with cytomegalovirus. The sequencing pipeline was judged likely to have produced a cluster of highly shared sequence variants as a technical artifact. The classifier was reported to diagnose cytomegalovirus status with high specificity and sensitivity in both the original and validation cohorts. It was suggested by the authors that the approach could potentially be generalized to other disease states and immunological phenotypes. In vitro tests confirmed that a few of the cytomegalovirus-associated TCR beta chains recognize cytomegalovirus antigens. Most TCR sequences were observed very rarely across donors, whereas some public TCRs were present in many individuals. Compared with equally common non-associated chains, HLA-associated TCR beta chains in a later analysis were more clonally expanded and had lower generation probabilities. Specific HLA alleles were associated with 16,951 TCR beta sequences at a false discovery rate of 0.05 in a later analysis. Because counts were too low, roughly 16 rarely observed V segments, including chromosome 9 orphons, were excluded from the earlier analysis of fewer than 650 of the donors. A later analysis found that most CMV-associated TCR beta chains appeared HLA-restricted, with HLA associations seemingly driven largely by CMV exposure. Because HLA typing was unavailable for some donors at each locus, only the typed subset was used in association tests. V-gene and J-gene trimming of TCR beta chains was associated with a missense DCLRE1C variant in a later genetic analysis, and the association was replicated in an independent cohort. For the cohort, immune exposure information was limited to CMV serostatus. When HLA alleles, especially DR and DQ, strongly co-occurred, attributing TCR associations to individual alleles was difficult. A later analysis reported that several top co-occurrence clusters appeared linked to parvovirus B19, influenza, CMV and Epstein-Barr virus. In a later analysis, TCR association rates were found to vary across HLA loci, with the most associated TCRs seen for DRB1 alleles and the fewest for HLA-C alleles. According to a later genetic analysis, donors in an Asian-associated ancestry cluster had fewer N-insertions in productive TCRs than the approximately 610-donor mean.

In total, roughly 710 healthy bone marrow donors made up the cohort. At the time of sampling, all cohort members were nominally healthy, though unrecorded immune exposures were likely present. The donor tested CMV seropositive and was one of the 289 seropositive cohort members. Each donor provided a peripheral blood sample, and peripheral blood mononuclear cells were used for TCR beta sequencing. The Qiagen DNeasy Blood Extraction Kit was used to extract genomic DNA from the blood cell samples. Material for sequencing was PBMCs. The clonotype was recovered from a woman between 45 and 65 years old in good health and CMV-seropositive. This receptor chain uses TRBV7-9 and TRBJ2-7, with 12 central nucleotides matching TRBD1. The CDR3 loop reads CASSRDRGRREQYF. The DNA sequence is as follows: TGTGCCAGCAGCCGGGACAGGGGGCGTCGGGAGCAGTACTTC.